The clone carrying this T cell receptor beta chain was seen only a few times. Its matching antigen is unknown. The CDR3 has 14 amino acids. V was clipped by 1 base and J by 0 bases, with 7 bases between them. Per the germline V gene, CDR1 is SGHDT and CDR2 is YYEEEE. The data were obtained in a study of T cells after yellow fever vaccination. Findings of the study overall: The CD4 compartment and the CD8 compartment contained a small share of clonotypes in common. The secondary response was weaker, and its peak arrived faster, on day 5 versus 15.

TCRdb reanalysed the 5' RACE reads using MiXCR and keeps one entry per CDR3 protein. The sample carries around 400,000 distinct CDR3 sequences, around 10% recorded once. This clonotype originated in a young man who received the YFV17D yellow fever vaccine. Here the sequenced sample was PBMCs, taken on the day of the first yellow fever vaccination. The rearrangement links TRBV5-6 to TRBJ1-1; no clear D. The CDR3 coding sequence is TGTGCCAGCAGCTTGATCGCATTGAACACTGAAGCTTTCTTT. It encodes CASSLIALNTEAFF.